Sequencing of this T cell receptor (beta chain) was carried out in a study of T-cell reconstitution after alpha-beta-depleted transplantation in children. The CDR3 extends over 15 amino acids. Germline-derived CDR1 and CDR2 are SQVTM and ANQGSEA. Trimming pared 7 bases from V and 0 bases from J, leaving 16 bases between. The TCRbeta library was prepared with unique molecular identifiers. Using its own MiXCR run on the PCR reads, TCRdb lists one record per CDR3 protein. The table shows about 610,000 distinct CDR3 sequences, with 25% to 30% occurring only once. V usage is TRBV29-1 and J usage is TRBJ2-1; D not certain. The sequencing used PBMCs, collected before TCRalphabeta/CD19-depleted stem cell transplant. The TCR was taken from a boy younger than two with Wiskott-Aldrich syndrome, due to receive a stem cell transplant. For the CDR3, the DNA is TGCAGCGCTGTCGGAACAGATAGCTCCTACAATGAGCAGTTCTTC. Protein: CSAVGTDSSYNEQFF.